The T cell receptor beta chain under discussion was sequenced for a study of cytomegalovirus exposure and HLA in healthy donors. Study-wide results and limits: TCR beta sequences reportedly predicted most subjects' HLA-A and HLA-B alleles accurately.

This clone was seen only a few times. The antigen is not known. Both 60 Vbeta primers and 13 Jbeta primers went into the PCR. Here immunoSEQ multiplex PCR was the method, and the copy in TCRdb shows in-frame clones only, minus some. The sample yields 65,000 to 100,000 clones, roughly 83% seen once. The donors, nominally healthy at sampling, likely had unrecorded immune exposures. Germline V gene data show CDR1 as SGHTA and CDR2 as FQGNSA. This CDR3 region has 16 residues. The V and J ends lost 6 bases and 0 bases respectively, with 17 bases between them. The TCR was taken from a woman in her forties in good health and CMV-seropositive. This chain connects TRBV7-2 to TRBJ1-1; possibly TRBD1 for D (5 bases). Sequencing was carried out using PBMCs. CDR3 sequence reads: CASRSASGHLNTEAFF. The CDR3 DNA reads TGTGCCAGCAGATCCGCTTCCGGACATTTGAACACTGAAGCTTTCTTT.